The 31 T cell receptor beta chains reported below all come from one sample, sequenced in a study of blood T cell repertoires in COVID-19. Using immunoSEQ multiplex PCR, the repertoire was profiled, and TCRdb retains in-frame clones only, with some absent. Among 190,000 or so clones listed, about 82% were seen once. Source material: peripheral blood. The receptors come from a man between 60 and 70 years old with COVID-19, enrolled during active disease.

The CDR3 DNA reads TGTGCCAGTGAACAGGGGGGGAACACTGAAGCTTTCTTT. This codes for CASEQGGNTEAFF. This sequence joins TRBV19 and TRBJ1-1, with 8 bases lining up with TRBD1. V shed 8 bases and J 1 base; nucleotides not matched to a gene: 3. This CDR3 spans 13 amino acids. Germline assignment: CDR1 LNHDA and CDR2 SQIVND (reference sequence).

The gene calls are TRBV7-9 and TRBJ1-1; D call uncertain. The V end lost 0 bases, the J end lost 4 bases, and 6 bases lay between the germline ends. This CDR3 is built from 13 residues. Germline V gene sequence: CDR1 SEHNR, CDR2 FQNEAQ (reference sequence). DNA for the CDR3: TGTGCCAGCAGCTTAGCACATGGCACTGAAGCTTTCTTT. Its translation: CASSLAHGTEAFF.

In its sample, this clone was seen a few times. The rearrangement links TRBV10-3 to TRBJ1-5; no reliable D call. CDR1 is ENHRY, CDR2 SYGVKD, per germline. The CDR3 has 13 residues. Trimming stripped 5 bases from V and 0 bases from J, with 5 bases between. The CDR3 bases are TGTGCCATCAGTACAGATAGCAATCAGCCCCAGCATTTT. Amino acid sequence: CAISTDSNQPQHF.

The CDR3 is CAIDRAQGSPLHF. The CDR3 bases are TGTGCCATTGACAGGGCCCAGGGGTCACCCCTCCACTTT. The gene calls are TRBV6-5 and TRBJ1-6, with 7 bases that match TRBD1. The length of the CDR3 is 13 residues. Germline CDR1 MNHEY, CDR2 SVGAGI. The V and J ends lost 10 bases and 10 bases, in that order; junction bases with no gene match: 10.

In this sample, this clone turned up a few times. V is TRBV30 and J is TRBJ1-1, with a possible D match to TRBD1 (6 bases). Trimming shortened V by 2 bases and J by 3 bases, and 16 bases separated the two germline ends. Germline-derived CDR1 and CDR2 are GTSNPN and SVGIG (reference sequence). The CDR3 contains 15 residues. The CDR3: CAWSRGRGGYTEAFF. CDR3 nucleotide sequence: TGTGCCTGGAGTCGCGGCAGGGGAGGGTACACTGAAGCTTTCTTT.

This rearrangement joins TRBV18 to TRBJ2-7; 9 bases are a match to TRBD1. The CDR3 is 15 amino acids. Germline trimming cut 4 bases from V and 7 bases from J; bases unmatched to any gene: 11. Germline loops: CDR1 KGHSH, CDR2 LQKENI. CDR3 in DNA: TGTGCCAGCTCACTTTCCTTGGACAGGGGTGGGGAGCAGTACTTC. Translating gives CASSLSLDRGGEQYF.

This chain joins TRBV4-1 and TRBJ2-3, with D perhaps TRBD2 (5 bases). The CDR3 runs to 15 residues. CDR1 and CDR2 from the germline V gene are MGHRA and YSYEKL. The germline V and J ends were trimmed by 1 base and 2 bases, with 10 bases remaining between them. The CDR3 is CASSQVVRDTDTQYF. The CDR3 DNA reads as TGCGCCAGCAGCCAAGTGGTACGGGACACAGATACGCAGTATTTT.

V is TRBV29-1 and J is TRBJ1-1; D is perhaps TRBD1 (5 bases). Germline CDR1 SQVTM, CDR2 ANQGSEA. V dropped 4 bases and J dropped 2 bases, with 11 bases sitting between them. The CDR3 has 13 amino acids. CDR3 protein: CSVGWGDNTEAFF. The CDR3 nucleotides are TGCAGCGTTGGTTGGGGGGACAACACTGAAGCTTTCTTT.

The gene calls are TRBV2 and TRBJ1-3; maybe TRBD1 (6 bases). With 5 bases removed from V and 0 bases from J, the gap between germline ends came to 14 bases. Germline CDR1 SNHLY, CDR2 FYNNEI. CDR3 length: 16 residues. In DNA form, the CDR3 reads TGTGCCAGCAGTCTCGGGGGGGCGTTCTCTGGAAACACCATATATTTT. This sequence encodes CASSLGGAFSGNTIYF.

The chain links TRBV6-5 to TRBJ1-6; no clear D. The CDR3 consists of 15 residues. Germline CDR1 MNHEY, CDR2 SVGAGI. V lost 6 bases and J lost 1, with 10 bases in between. CDR3: CASSLQQSYNSPLHF. In DNA form, the CDR3 reads TGTGCCAGCAGCCTACAGCAATCCTATAATTCACCCCTCCACTTT.

The chain carries TRBV5-8 and TRBJ2-3, with 10 bases lining up with TRBD2. Losses at the gene ends were 1 base for V and 4 bases for J; bases not matched to a gene: 3. CDR3 length: 15 amino acids. In germline, CDR1 is SGHTS, CDR2 YDEGEE. CDR3 protein: CASSLILAGADTQYF. In DNA, the CDR3 is TGTGCCAGCAGCTTGATTCTAGCGGGAGCAGATACGCAGTATTTT.

CDR3 in DNA: TGTGCCAGCAGCAACCGACAGGGGGCTGTGGCTTTCTTT. Translation: CASSNRQGAVAFF. The chain links TRBV3-1 (or the pseudogene TRBV3-2) to TRBJ1-1, with TRBD1 matching over 10 bases. Germline lookup yields CDR1 LGHDT and CDR2 YNNKEL (reference sequence). The CDR3 consists of 13 residues. V was pared by 5 bases and J by 11 bases, with 8 bases of the junction left unmatched.

This chain joins TRBV5-4 and TRBJ2-7; 10 bases match TRBD1. Germline-derived CDR1 and CDR2 are SGHNT and YYREEE (reference sequence). CDR3 length equals 14 residues. V shed 0 bases, J shed 3 bases, and the junction held 0 bases outside the gene matches. CDR3 sequence reads: CASSLGTGGYEQYF. The DNA for the CDR3 is TGTGCCAGCAGCTTGGGGACAGGGGGCTACGAGCAGTACTTC. Together with reference TRBV5-4 and TRBJ2-7, the CDR3 gives the full variable domain: ETGVTQSPTHLIKTRGQQVTLRCSSQSGHNTVSWYQQALGQGPQFIFQYYREEENGRGNFPPRFSGLQFPNYSSELNVNALELDDSALYLCASSLGTGGYEQYFGPGTRLTVT.

The chain is built from TRBV3-1 (or the pseudogene TRBV3-2) and TRBJ2-7; 13 bases are shared with TRBD2. Germline CDR1 and CDR2: LGHDT and YNNKEL (reference sequence). This CDR3 is built from 15 residues. The trim removed 4 bases at V and 7 bases at J, leaving 7 bases unmatched. CDR3 DNA: TGTGCCAGCAGCCTCTGGACTAGCGGGAGTGGTGAGCAGTACTTC. This gives the protein CASSLWTSGSGEQYF.

The CDR3 sequence is CSAGTSGRGPQFF. CDR3 bases: TGCAGCGCAGGGACTAGCGGGAGGGGACCTCAGTTCTTC. This sequence joins TRBV29-1 and TRBJ2-1, with 16 bases aligning to TRBD2. Losses at the gene ends were 7 bases for V and 13 bases for J; bases not matched to a gene: 7. The length of the CDR3 is 13 residues. Germline V gives CDR1 SQVTM, CDR2 ANQGSEA.

The rearrangement links TRBV28 to TRBJ2-1; D may be TRBD1 (5 bases). CDR3 length: 10 residues. V was trimmed by 9 bases and J by 12 bases, leaving 12 bases between them. The germline CDR1 and CDR2 sequences are MDHEN and SYDVKM. The CDR3: CASQQETQFF. CDR3 coding DNA: TGTGCCAGTCAACAGGAGACGCAGTTCTTC.

Of note for this clone: One junction end does not reproduce the germline sequence, and a read error may be involved. The chain couples TRBV19 to TRBJ1-4, with 9 positions matching TRBD1. Looked up from germline, CDR1 is LNHDA and CDR2 is SQIVND (reference sequence). This CDR3 is built from 14 residues. The CDR3 spells CASREGTGNGKLFF. The CDR3 DNA is TGTGCCAGTAGGGAGGGGACAGGGAATGGAAAACTGTTTTTT.

The chain combines TRBV15 with TRBJ1-6; D gene ambiguous. CDR1 is LNHNV, CDR2 YYDKDF, per germline (reference sequence). This CDR3 has 15 residues. V was cut by 0 bases and J by 8 bases, with 11 bases left in between. CDR3 loop: CATSREAGMYSPLHF. The CDR3 bases are TGTGCCACCAGCAGAGAGGCGGGGATGTATTCACCCCTCCACTTT.

This chain connects TRBV6-2 or TRBV6-3 to TRBJ1-5; D is perhaps TRBD1 (6 bases). V dropped 7 bases and J dropped 0 bases, with 13 bases sitting between them. The length of the CDR3 is 15 residues. The germline V gene has CDR1 MNHEY and CDR2 SVGEGT. CDR3 nucleotides: TGTGCCAGCAACCCGGGACACCGTAGCAATCAGCCCCAGCATTTT. Its translation is CASNPGHRSNQPQHF.

The CDR3 loop is CASSQVGGAGNTIYF. The CDR3 DNA follows: TGCGCCAGCAGCCAAGTAGGAGGGGCCGGAAACACCATATATTTT. The rearrangement joins TRBV4-1 to TRBJ1-3; D may be TRBD1 (5 bases). V was cut by 1 base and J by 4 bases, with 11 bases left in between. The CDR3 loop spans 15 amino acids. The germline V gene encodes CDR1 MGHRA and CDR2 YSYEKL.

This chain joins TRBV11-2 and TRBJ2-1; D is possibly TRBD2 (5 bases). CDR3 size: 17 residues. Deletions cut 1 base from V and 8 bases from J, with 21 bases between. The germline gives CDR1 SGHAT, CDR2 FQNNGV. CDR3 bases: TGTGCCAGCAGCTTAGCCCGGACGACTGAGGGTTTTTATGAGCAGTTCTTC. Its protein is CASSLARTTEGFYEQFF.

This chain links TRBV10-1 with TRBJ2-2; D is unclear. V was cut by 1 base and J by 3 bases, with 3 bases left in between. The germline CDR1 and CDR2 sequences are WNHNN and SYGVQD (reference sequence). The CDR3 consists of 13 residues. The CDR3 loop is CASSEFDTGELFF. Written as DNA, the CDR3 is TGCGCCAGCAGTGAGTTCGACACCGGGGAGCTGTTTTTT.

The chain uses TRBV6-2 or TRBV6-3 and TRBJ1-2; D perhaps matches TRBD1 (6 bases). This CDR3 has 13 amino acids. Trimming shortened V by 5 bases and J by 2 bases, and 9 bases separated the two germline ends. Germline CDR1 reads MNHEY; CDR2 reads SVGEGT. The CDR3 nucleotides are TGTGCCAGCAGTCACGACAGGAACTATGGCTACACCTTC. Its translation: CASSHDRNYGYTF.

The rearrangement joins TRBV6-6 to TRBJ2-2, with 7 positions matching TRBD2. This CDR3 is built from 13 residues. Losses at the gene ends were 6 bases for V and 5 bases for J; bases not matched to a gene: 3. The V gene's germline CDR1 is MNHNY and CDR2 SVGAGI (reference sequence). DNA of the CDR3: TGTGCCAGCAGCCTGGGAGGGACCGGGGAGCTGTTTTTT. This codes for CASSLGGTGELFF.

This chain uses TRBV11-3 with TRBJ1-4; 7 nucleotides match TRBD1. The V gene's germline CDR1 is SGHNT and CDR2 YENEEA. V was clipped by 3 bases and J by 5 bases; unmatched bases: 6. The CDR3 spans 15 residues. The CDR3 region is CASSFEGQPNEKLFF. In DNA, the CDR3 is TGTGCCAGCAGCTTCGAGGGACAGCCGAATGAAAAACTGTTTTTT. Filled out from reference TRBV11-3 and TRBJ1-4, the complete variable domain reads EAGVVQSPRYKIIEKKQPVAFWCNPISGHNTLYWYLQNLGQGPELLIRYENEEAVDDSQLPKDRFSAERLKGVDSTLKIQPAELGDSAVYLCASSFEGQPNEKLFFGSGTQLSVL.

J is TRBJ2-1 and V is TRBV28; D might be TRBD1 (5 bases). V lost 2 bases and J lost 8, with 13 bases in between. The germline V gene encodes CDR1 MDHEN and CDR2 SYDVKM. CDR3 size: 14 residues. The CDR3 DNA is TGTGCCAGCAGTTTAAGGGGCAGGGTCGATGAGCAGTTCTTC. It encodes CASSLRGRVDEQFF. Variable domain in full (rest from reference TRBV28 and TRBJ2-1): DVKVTQSSRYLVKRTGEKVFLECVQDMDHENMFWYRQDPGLGLRLIYFSYDVKMKEKGDIPEGYSVSREKKERFSLILESASTNQTSMYLCASSLRGRVDEQFFGPGTRLTVL.

The rearrangement uses TRBV6-6 and TRBJ1-6, with 7 bases identical to TRBD1. V trimming: 6 bases; J trimming: 3 bases; junction bases outside the gene matches: 2. The CDR3 runs 14 residues. Germline assignment: CDR1 MNHNY and CDR2 SVGAGI (reference sequence). In nucleotides, the CDR3 is TGTGCCAGCAGGGGACAGATCTATAATTCACCCCTCCACTTT. It yields the protein CASRGQIYNSPLHF.

This chain connects TRBV25-1 to TRBJ1-1, with 8 bases aligning to TRBD1. CDR3 length equals 14 residues. The germline gives CDR1 MGHDK, CDR2 SYGVNS. With 3 bases clipped from V and 4 bases from J, the junction kept 4 bases outside the gene matches. DNA of the CDR3: TGTGCCAGCAGTGACAGGGGGCGCGCCACTGAAGCTTTCTTT. This sequence encodes CASSDRGRATEAFF.

The J gene is TRBJ2-1, the V gene TRBV6-5, with 9 bases identical to TRBD2. Germline V CDR1 and CDR2: MNHEY, SVGAGI. The CDR3 is 15 residues long. V shed 3 bases and J 0 bases; nucleotides not matched to a gene: 0. The chain's CDR3 is CASSYSGSSYNEQFF. The DNA for the CDR3 is TGTGCCAGCAGTTATAGCGGGAGCTCCTACAATGAGCAGTTCTTC.

The chain is built from TRBV5-1 and TRBJ2-1, with 7 bases identical to TRBD2. Germline values: CDR1 SGHRS, CDR2 YFSETQ. V lost 5 bases to trimming and J lost 5 bases; unmatched junction nucleotides: 7. The CDR3 loop spans 14 amino acids. CDR3 sequence reads: CASRQNLADNEQFF. CDR3 bases: TGCGCCAGCAGACAGAATCTAGCGGACAATGAGCAGTTCTTC. The complete variable domain, with remaining parts taken from reference TRBV5-1 and TRBJ2-1, reads KAGVTQTPRYLIKTRGQQVTLSCSPISGHRSVSWYQQTPGQGLQFLFEYFSETQRNKGNFPGRFSGRQFSNSRSEMNVSTLELGDSALYLCASRQNLADNEQFFGPGTRLTVL.

The chain has TRBV28 and TRBJ2-1, with 8 bases identical to TRBD2. V lost 7 bases, J lost 6 bases, and 5 bases stayed unmatched. Germline CDR1 and CDR2: MDHEN and SYDVKM. This CDR3 has 13 amino acids. CDR3 DNA sequence: TGTGCCAGCATACGACTAGCGACCAATGAGCAGTTCTTC. Its protein is CASIRLATNEQFF.